This T cell receptor (beta chain) was documented in a study of blood T cell repertoires in COVID-19. Whole-study context: There were acute and convalescent COVID-19 samples, and they came from the United States, Italy and Spain. Sources were T cells, B-cell-depleted T cells, or PBMCs; the material itself was cDNA or gDNA.

The germline gives CDR1 SGHTA, CDR2 FQGNSA. There are 15 residues in the CDR3. V lost 5 bases, J lost 2 bases, and 13 bases lay in between. Clones were read by immunoSEQ multiplex PCR, and TCRdb kept only the in-frame ones, dropping some. Found here are some 170,000 clones, roughly four fifths of them singletons; the top ten hold 8% to 13%. This clonotype originated in a woman aged 35 to 49 with COVID-19, enrolled during active disease. The J gene is TRBJ2-1, the V gene TRBV7-2; D gene unclear. Sequenced input: peripheral blood. CDR3 protein: CASSRYSVTYNEQFF. The CDR3 nucleotides are TGTGCCAGCAGCCGCTATTCGGTCACCTACAATGAGCAGTTCTTC.